The source of this T cell receptor (beta chain) is a study of long-term antiretroviral therapy in people with HIV. Study observations and caveats: ART was followed by higher diversity that remained below transplant donor controls. HIV repertoires covered narrower CDR3 length ranges than controls did.

On this clone itself: Its antigen is as yet unknown.

Assay version v3.0 of immunoSEQ was used, and it was run at survey level. Generated by immunoSEQ multiplex PCR, the TCRdb table keeps only in-frame clones and is missing some. The table includes around 20,000 clones, approximately 88% detected once. From each donor, at least one pre-ART PBMC sample and at least two post-ART PBMC samples were obtained. Specimens carried about 0.85-10 million cryopreserved PBMC before DNA extraction. Germline CDR1 reads MNHEY; CDR2 reads SMNVEV (reference sequence). Trimming stripped 2 bases from V and 10 bases from J, with 15 bases between. The CDR3 contains 15 residues.

The specimen was unsorted PBMCs, collected 0.9 years after starting antiretroviral therapy. This sequence originates from a man between 18 and 35 years old with HIV. V is TRBV27 and J is TRBJ1-6; no firm D call. The CDR3 sequence is CASSLGPPLGSPLHF. CDR3 nucleotides: TGTGCCAGCAGTTTAGGCCCACCTCTAGGGTCACCCCTCCACTTT.